This T cell receptor (beta chain) was profiled in a study of glioma-infiltrating T cells after dendritic cell vaccination. Overall study: Glioblastoma patients came from Phase I and II dendritic cell vaccination trials.

Deletions cut 0 bases from V and 5 bases from J, with 9 bases between. This CDR3 comprises 13 residues. Germline V gene sequence: CDR1 SGHRS, CDR2 YFSETQ. The protocol was immunoSEQ multiplex PCR, while the TCRdb copy is restricted to in-frame clones and leaves out a portion. The sample has around 58,000 clones, about 81% seen once. The sequencing here drew on blood, taken before dendritic cell vaccination. J is TRBJ2-7 and V is TRBV5-1; D is unresolved. The source of this sequence is a human donor with glioblastoma. For the CDR3, the DNA is TGCGCCAGCAGCTTGGACAGTTCGGACGAGCAGTACTTC. Encoded protein: CASSLDSSDEQYF.